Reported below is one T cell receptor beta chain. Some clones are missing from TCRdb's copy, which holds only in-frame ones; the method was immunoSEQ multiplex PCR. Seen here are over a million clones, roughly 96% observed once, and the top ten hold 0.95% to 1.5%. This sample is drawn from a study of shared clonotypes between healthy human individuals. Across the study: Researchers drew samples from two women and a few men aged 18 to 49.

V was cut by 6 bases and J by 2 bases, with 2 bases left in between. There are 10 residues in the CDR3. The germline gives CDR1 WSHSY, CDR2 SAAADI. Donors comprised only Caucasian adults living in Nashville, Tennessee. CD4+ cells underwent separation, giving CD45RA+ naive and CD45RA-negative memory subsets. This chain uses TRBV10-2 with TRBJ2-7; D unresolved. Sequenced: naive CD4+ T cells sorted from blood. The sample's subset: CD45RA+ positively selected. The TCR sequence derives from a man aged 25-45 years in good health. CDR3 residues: CASRAYEQYF. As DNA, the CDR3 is TGCGCCAGCAGAGCCTACGAGCAGTACTTC.